These 22 T cell receptor beta chains came from one sample sequenced in a study of regulatory T cells in long-lasting Graves disease. Time point in this sample: persistent/refractory GD, antithyroid drugs over 5 years with positive TRAb. TCR sequences were obtained from RNA taken from PBMCs. iRepertoire HTBI primers and Arm-PCR of CDR3 regions built TCR beta libraries. From the multiplex PCR reads, TCRdb called clonotypes with MiXCR, one entry per CDR3 protein. The table shows roughly 400,000 distinct CDR3 sequences, with around 21% occurring only once. This sample comprised peripheral blood mononuclear cells (PBMCs), obtained when the disease was refractory, from a patient treated with antithyroid drugs. The receptors stem from a female donor with Graves disease.

In its sample, this clonotype was seen many times. The rearrangement joins TRBV15 to TRBJ1-1; D remains unclear. V gave up 5 bases and J gave up 7 bases, with 17 bases separating them. Germline-derived CDR1 and CDR2 are LNHNV and YYDKDF (reference sequence). The CDR3 has 14 amino acids. Here the CDR3 DNA reads TGTGCCACCAGCGCGAGTCGTGGGAGCGATGAAGCTTTCTTT. It codes for CATSASRGSDEAFF.

The rearrangement uses TRBV7-9 and TRBJ1-6, with TRBD1 identical over 7 bases. The CDR3 is 14 residues long. Germline V gene sequence: CDR1 SEHNR, CDR2 FQNEAQ (reference sequence). Germline trimming cut 4 bases from V and 14 bases from J; bases unmatched to any gene: 11. CDR3 DNA sequence: TGTGCCAGCAGCTCGGACAGGAGTGGGTTTGCCCTCCACTTT. Encoded protein: CASSSDRSGFALHF.

This chain joins TRBV6-5 and TRBJ1-5, with 8 bases matching TRBD1. The CDR3 totals 16 residues. CDR1 and CDR2 from the germline V gene are MNHEY and SVGAGI. J was trimmed by 2 bases and V by 0 bases; bases with no gene match: 3. The CDR3 bases are TGTGCCAGCAGTTACTCGACAGGGGTCGGCAATCAGCCCCAGCATTTT. Its translation: CASSYSTGVGNQPQHF.

This clonotype appeared a few times. For the CDR3, the DNA is TGTGCCATCAGCGCGGGACTCCTCCAAGAGACCCAGTACTTC. Amino acids: CAISAGLLQETQYF. V is TRBV10-3 and J is TRBJ2-5; D possibly corresponds to TRBD2 (6 bases). This CDR3 spans 14 amino acids. Germline V lookup: CDR1 ENHRY, CDR2 SYGVKD. V lost 6 bases and J 1 base, leaving 12 bases between the germline ends.

Concerning this clonotype: This could be a read error, since a much larger clone is one nucleotide away. V is TRBV28 and J is TRBJ1-5; D unresolved. Trimming took 5 bases from V and 12 from J, leaving 23 bases between them. Germline values: CDR1 MDHEN, CDR2 SYDVKM. This CDR3 is built from 15 residues. The CDR3 loop is CASSPPGEGISHQHF. As DNA, the CDR3 is TGTGCCAGCAGTCCCCCGGGCGAAGGGATCAGCCACCAGCATTTT.

This clonotype was detected only once. An end of the junction does not agree with germline; a read error may underlie this. The J gene is TRBJ1-6, the V gene TRBV27, with TRBD1 as a possible D gene (5 bases). The CDR3 runs 13 residues. From germline, CDR1 is MNHEY and CDR2 SMNVEV (reference sequence). CDR3 loop: CANSEGTPLLLHF. The DNA of the CDR3 is TGTGCCAACAGTGAGGGGACCCCACTCCTCCTCCACTTT.

This clonotype was counted a few times. A far larger clone is a single base away, which makes a read error likely. The chain carries TRBV11-2 and TRBJ2-5; 9 bases fit TRBD1. The DNA end is more similar to TRBJ2-7, so the J call may be wrong. The CDR3 length is 16 residues. Germline V lookup: CDR1 SGHAT, CDR2 FQNNGV. Here the CDR3 reads CVSSLVEQGAFYEQYF. Written as DNA, the CDR3 is TGTGTCAGCAGCTTAGTAGAACAGGGGGCTTTCTACGAGCAGTACTTC.

This clonotype has a count of ten or more. The gene calls are TRBV27 and TRBJ1-5; TRBD1 aligns across 8 bases. The CDR3 length is 18 residues. J lost 2 bases, V lost 5 bases, and 14 bases had no gene match. Germline-derived CDR1 and CDR2 are MNHEY and SMNVEV (reference sequence). CDR3 sequence (DNA): TGTGCCAGCAGTCCCCCCGGGACAGGTACCTTGGGCAATCAGCCCCAGCATTTT. This sequence encodes CASSPPGTGTLGNQPQHF.

The sample holds a few counts of this clonotype. The chain carries TRBV14 and TRBJ2-7; TRBD1 agrees at 12 bases. The trim removed 5 bases at V and 1 base at J, leaving 9 bases unmatched. The CDR3 consists of 17 residues. Germline V CDR1 and CDR2: SGHDN, FVKESK. This CDR3 is CASSSRDRGLRSYEQYF. The CDR3 DNA follows: TGTGCCAGCAGCTCCCGGGACAGGGGGCTGAGGTCCTACGAGCAGTACTTC.

This clonotype was picked up one time. V gene TRBV28 combines with J gene TRBJ2-2; D is perhaps TRBD1 (5 bases). This CDR3 is 14 amino acids long. Trimming took off 8 bases at V and 7 bases at J, with 17 bases between the two ends. The germline gives CDR1 MDHEN, CDR2 SYDVKM. Here the CDR3 reads CASGPGPVGGELFF. The CDR3 DNA reads TGTGCCAGCGGACCAGGGCCCGTGGGCGGGGAGCTGTTTTTT. The entire variable domain, with the rest obtained from reference TRBV28 and TRBJ2-2, is as follows: DVKVTQSSRYLVKRTGEKVFLECVQDMDHENMFWYRQDPGLGLRLIYFSYDVKMKEKGDIPEGYSVSREKKERFSLILESASTNQTSMYLCASGPGPVGGELFFGEGSRLTVL.

This clonotype was counted ten times or more. The chain is built from TRBV6-1 and TRBJ2-2; no definite D call. Germline CDR1 MNHNS, CDR2 SASEGT. The CDR3 is 14 amino acids. V was trimmed by 5 bases and J by 4 bases, leaving 11 bases between them. The CDR3 is CASSPRLLTGELFF. DNA of the CDR3: TGTGCCAGCAGTCCTCGACTCCTCACCGGGGAGCTGTTTTTT.

This clonotype was observed a few times. The rearrangement joins TRBV29-1 to TRBJ2-5, with a possible D match to TRBD1 (6 bases). The CDR3 is 12 residues long. Germline V lookup: CDR1 SQVTM, CDR2 ANQGSEA. The chain's CDR3 is CTAQQGQETQYF. CDR3 DNA: TGCACCGCTCAACAGGGCCAAGAGACCCAGTACTTC.

J is TRBJ1-1 and V is TRBV3-1; 7 positions agree with TRBD1. Trimming at V came to 3 bases and at J to 4 bases, leaving 20 bases not matched to a gene. Germline assignment: CDR1 LGHDT and CDR2 YNNKEL (reference sequence). CDR3 length: 19 amino acids. The CDR3: CASSHPPRRGQERGTEAFF. In nucleotides, the CDR3 is TGTGCCAGCAGCCATCCCCCCCGGAGGGGGCAGGAGCGGGGCACTGAAGCTTTCTTT.

This clonotype was counted at least ten times. The J gene is TRBJ1-6, the V gene TRBV7-2; D remains ambiguous. Germline loops: CDR1 SGHTA, CDR2 FQGNSA. The CDR3 extends over 14 amino acids. The V gene lost 2 bases and the J gene lost 5 bases, with 7 bases spanning the gap. The CDR3 loop reads CASSLRRDNSPLHF. The CDR3 DNA reads TGTGCCAGCAGCTTACGGAGGGATAATTCACCCCTCCACTTT.

This clonotype was counted once. The chain is built from TRBV3-1 and TRBJ2-1, with 9 bases that match TRBD2. Looked up from germline, CDR1 is LGHDT and CDR2 is YNNKEL (reference sequence). The junction had 8 bases not matched to a gene; V was cut back by 6 bases and J by 5 bases. This CDR3 region has 15 residues. In nucleotides, the CDR3 is TGTGCCAGCAGGGTAGCGGGAGAGAGCGACAATGAGCAGTTCTTC. It yields the protein CASRVAGESDNEQFF.

This clonotype has only a few counts. The chain couples TRBV6-1 to TRBJ1-2; D is perhaps TRBD1 (5 bases). Germline assignment: CDR1 MNHNS and CDR2 SASEGT. Trimming took off 6 bases at V and 6 bases at J, with 14 bases between the two ends. There are 13 residues in the CDR3. CDR3 DNA sequence: TGTGCCAGCAGCCTCGACGGGACCCATGGCTACACCTTC. Its translation: CASSLDGTHGYTF.

In this sample, this clonotype turned up a few times. J is TRBJ2-7 and V is TRBV20-1; no clear D. The CDR3 is 11 amino acids. The germline gives CDR1 DFQATT, CDR2 SNEGSKA (reference sequence). V was pared by 1 base and J by 7 bases, with 8 bases between. CDR3 nucleotide sequence: TGCAGTGCTAGAGTCTGGTCAGAGCAGTACTTC. Protein sequence: CSARVWSEQYF.

V and J are TRBV7-2 and TRBJ2-1; TRBD1 matches 8 bases. This CDR3 comprises 15 residues. The V gene's germline CDR1 is SGHTA and CDR2 FQGNSA. With 8 bases clipped from V and 0 bases from J, the junction kept 6 bases outside the gene matches. The CDR3 sequence is CASSTGTGSYNEQFF. CDR3 in DNA: TGTGCCAGCTCAACCGGGACAGGCTCCTACAATGAGCAGTTCTTC.

This clonotype was counted between two and nine times. V is TRBV7-9 and J is TRBJ2-6; D is ambiguous. The CDR3 has 16 residues. V was cut by 1 base and J by 0 bases, with 7 bases left in between. The germline CDR1 and CDR2 sequences are SEHNR and FQNEAQ (reference sequence). CDR3 DNA: TGTGCCAGCAGCTTAGTGCTTTCCTCTGGGGCCAACGTCCTGACTTTC. Translating gives CASSLVLSSGANVLTF.

The chain carries TRBV20-1 and TRBJ1-2; 7 bases map to TRBD1. The ends lost 0 bases at V and 1 base at J; junction bases unmatched: 11. The CDR3 runs to 17 residues. From germline, CDR1 is DFQATT and CDR2 SNEGSKA (reference sequence). This CDR3 reads CSARDSRQGLNNYGYTF. CDR3 bases: TGCAGTGCTAGAGATTCGCGACAGGGCCTGAATAACTATGGCTACACCTTC.

This clonotype was observed many times. The genes are TRBV28 and TRBJ2-3; tentatively, D is TRBD2 (5 bases). This CDR3 has 16 residues. V was cut by 4 bases and J by 0 bases, with 14 bases left in between. CDR1 is MDHEN, CDR2 SYDVKM, per germline. CDR3 amino acids: CASSSKLEPSTDTQYF. DNA for the CDR3: TGTGCCAGCAGTTCCAAACTAGAGCCGAGCACAGATACGCAGTATTTT.

This clonotype was picked up a small number of times. In DNA, the CDR3 is TGTGCCAGCAGTTACAACGGACTAGCCGATAACATCCTCCAAGAGACCCAGTACTTC. It encodes CASSYNGLADNILQETQYF. The chain recombines TRBV6-5 with TRBJ2-5; 8 nucleotides match TRBD2. This CDR3 has 19 residues. The V gene end was trimmed by 2 bases and the J gene end by 1 base; junction bases not matched to a gene: 15. CDR1 MNHEY and CDR2 SVGAGI come from the germline V gene.